The table lists the clone carrying this T cell receptor (beta chain) with a count of one. The study enrolled healthy HIV-negative adults without recent acute infections or vaccinations as donors. In the CD4+ fraction, cells were divided into CD45RA+ naive and CD45RA-negative memory subsets. These data originate in a study of shared clonotypes between healthy human individuals. Germline assignment: CDR1 ENHRY and CDR2 SYGVKD. There are 16 residues in the CDR3. With 2 bases clipped from V and 4 bases from J, the junction kept 8 bases outside the gene matches. At a deep level, the assay was run. Each PCR replicate from the sorted subsets contained approximately 0.2 ug DNA, which is about 30,000 T cell genomes. Profiling relied on immunoSEQ multiplex PCR, and the TCRdb table lists in-frame clones only, not all of them. The sample includes roughly 2.4 million clones, approximately 96% of them seen just once.

Specimen: naive CD4+ T cells sorted from blood. Subset in this sample: CD45RA+ positively selected. This chain connects TRBV10-3 to TRBJ1-2; 9 positions match TRBD1. The source of this sequence is a man between 18 and 29 years old in good health. DNA of the CDR3: TGTGCCATCAGTGAGAGGGGACAGGGCATTTCCTATGGCTACACCTTC. Amino acids: CAISERGQGISYGYTF.